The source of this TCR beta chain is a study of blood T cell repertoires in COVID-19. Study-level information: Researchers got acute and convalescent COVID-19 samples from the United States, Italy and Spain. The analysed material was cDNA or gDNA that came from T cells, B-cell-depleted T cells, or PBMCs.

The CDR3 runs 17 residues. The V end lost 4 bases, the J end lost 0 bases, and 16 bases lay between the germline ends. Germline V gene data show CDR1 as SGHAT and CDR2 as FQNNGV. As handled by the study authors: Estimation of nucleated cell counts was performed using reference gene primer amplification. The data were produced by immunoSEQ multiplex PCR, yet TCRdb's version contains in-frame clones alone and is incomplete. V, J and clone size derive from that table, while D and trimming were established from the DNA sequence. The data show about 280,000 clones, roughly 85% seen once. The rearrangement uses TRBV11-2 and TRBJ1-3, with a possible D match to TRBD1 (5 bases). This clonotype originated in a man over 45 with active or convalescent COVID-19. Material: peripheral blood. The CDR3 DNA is TGTGCCAGCAGCTCGTTATTGACAGAAGCCTCTGGAAACACCATATATTTT. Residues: CASSSLLTEASGNTIYF.